Listed here are 20 T cell receptor beta chains from one sample, sequenced in a study of cytomegalovirus exposure and HLA in healthy donors. PCR primers comprised 60 Vbeta and 13 Jbeta primers. Assay used: immunoSEQ multiplex PCR; TCRdb lists only in-frame clones, some missing. The sample contains 200,000 to 300,000 clones, around 84% of which appear only once. Sequenced: PBMCs. Receptor source: a girl aged 2 to 10 in good health and CMV-seronegative.

The chain has TRBV11-3 and TRBJ2-5; D unclear. The germline V gene has CDR1 SGHNT and CDR2 YENEEA. Trimming removed 5 bases at V and 3 bases at J, with 13 bases between. The CDR3 is 14 amino acids. CDR3 nucleotides: TGTGCCAGCAGCCCCCTCGTCCGTGAAGAGACCCAGTACTTC. It is translated as CASSPLVREETQYF.

This chain connects TRBV7-9 to TRBJ2-7, with 12 nucleotides matching TRBD2. The trim removed 3 bases at V and 3 bases at J, leaving 6 bases unmatched. The CDR3 length is 16 residues. Germline V lookup: CDR1 SEHNR, CDR2 FQNEAQ (reference sequence). The CDR3 protein is CASSLGLAGLFYEQYF. The CDR3 bases are TGTGCCAGCAGCTTGGGACTAGCGGGCCTATTCTACGAGCAGTACTTC.

The chain carries TRBV19 and TRBJ2-1; 7 bases are a match to TRBD2. The germline gives CDR1 LNHDA, CDR2 SQIVND (reference sequence). The CDR3 loop spans 16 amino acids. The V and J ends lost 4 bases and 0 bases, in that order; junction bases with no gene match: 6. The CDR3 is CASSRERDPSYNEQFF. DNA of the CDR3: TGTGCCAGTAGTAGGGAGCGGGACCCCTCCTACAATGAGCAGTTCTTC.

The chain joins TRBV15 to TRBJ1-5; tentatively, D is TRBD1 (5 bases). Germline CDR1 is LNHNV and CDR2 is YYDKDF (reference sequence). V was shortened by 5 bases and J by 2 bases, with 10 bases between the two germline ends. The CDR3 runs to 14 residues. CDR3 protein: CATSLQVGNQPQHF. Here the CDR3 DNA reads TGTGCCACCAGCCTACAGGTAGGCAATCAGCCCCAGCATTTT.

This chain links TRBV6-1 with TRBJ2-7; TRBD1 aligns across 7 bases. The germline V gene has CDR1 MNHNS and CDR2 SASEGT. The V segment lost 4 bases and the J segment 6 bases; nucleotides outside the gene matches: 6. The CDR3 spans 13 residues. CDR3 residues: CASSARTGTEQYF. The CDR3 DNA reads TGTGCCAGCAGTGCCCGGACAGGAACCGAGCAGTACTTC.

The CDR3 coding sequence is TGCGCCAGCAGCGGTACTAGCGTCGCCTACGAGCAGTACTTC. Its translation: CASSGTSVAYEQYF. The rearrangement joins TRBV5-1 to TRBJ2-7; 7 positions agree with TRBD2. The CDR3 has 14 amino acids. The germline V gene encodes CDR1 SGHRS and CDR2 YFSETQ. J was trimmed by 2 bases and V by 4 bases; bases with no gene match: 6.

V usage is TRBV10-3 and J usage is TRBJ2-5; tentatively, D is TRBD2 (5 bases). The CDR3 consists of 12 residues. Trimming took 2 bases from V and 5 from J, leaving 6 bases between them. Germline CDR1 and CDR2: ENHRY and SYGVKD. Here the CDR3 reads CAISEPGETQYF. As DNA, the CDR3 is TGTGCCATCAGTGAGCCGGGGGAGACCCAGTACTTC.

This chain joins TRBV7-9 and TRBJ1-3, with D uncertain. The ends were cut back, 2 bases at V and 0 bases at J, with 8 bases in the middle. Germline V gene lookup returns CDR1 SEHNR and CDR2 FQNEAQ (reference sequence). The CDR3 has 15 amino acids. Here the CDR3 reads CASSLIRYSGNTIYF. CDR3 bases: TGTGCCAGCAGCTTAATACGGTACTCTGGAAACACCATATATTTT.

The rearrangement uses TRBV7-2 and TRBJ1-4; no definite D call. Trimming pared 4 bases from V and 0 bases from J, leaving 9 bases between. The CDR3 is 15 residues long. Looked up from germline, CDR1 is SGHTA and CDR2 is FQGNSA. CDR3 sequence reads: CASSSERATNEKLFF. The CDR3 coding sequence is TGTGCCAGCAGCTCAGAGCGGGCAACTAATGAAAAACTGTTTTTT.

V usage is TRBV5-1 and J usage is TRBJ2-7; 11 positions agree with TRBD2. CDR3 size: 16 residues. Germline CDR1 reads SGHRS; CDR2 reads YFSETQ. V trimming: 4 bases; J trimming: 2 bases; junction bases outside the gene matches: 8. CDR3 protein: CASSPSTSGRAYEQYF. The CDR3 DNA is TGCGCCAGCAGCCCGAGTACTAGCGGGAGAGCCTACGAGCAGTACTTC.

The J gene is TRBJ1-4, the V gene TRBV19; TRBD1 matches at 8 bases. CDR1 LNHDA and CDR2 SQIVND come from the germline V gene (reference sequence). V lost 5 bases and J lost 3; bases outside the gene matches: 8. There are 16 residues in the CDR3. CDR3 loop: CASSVARGLANEKLFF. The CDR3 bases are TGTGCCAGTAGTGTCGCCAGGGGGCTGGCTAATGAAAAACTGTTTTTT.

This clone has just a few counts. This chain connects TRBV7-9 to TRBJ1-4; D may be TRBD1 (5 bases). This CDR3 has 15 amino acids. Germline V gene data show CDR1 as SEHNR and CDR2 as FQNEAQ (reference sequence). V lost 0 bases and J lost 7, with 12 bases in between. Here the CDR3 reads CASSLAWGVREKLFF. CDR3 DNA: TGTGCCAGCAGCTTAGCCTGGGGGGTGCGTGAAAAACTGTTTTTT.

This clone was counted a few times. The chain joins TRBV6-1 to TRBJ1-6, with D hard to call. The CDR3 extends over 11 amino acids. The V gene's germline CDR1 is MNHNS and CDR2 SASEGT. Trimming cost V 8 bases and J 4 bases, with 3 bases left between them. The DNA of the CDR3 is TGTGCCAGCCAGTATAATTCACCCCTCCACTTT. Encoded protein: CASQYNSPLHF.

The rearrangement links TRBV7-6 to TRBJ2-1; 10 bases are shared with TRBD2. The ends lost 5 bases at V and 6 bases at J; junction bases unmatched: 10. The germline V gene has CDR1 SGHVS and CDR2 FNYEAQ. This CDR3 comprises 16 residues. Here the CDR3 DNA reads TGTGCCAGCAGCCAGCTGAGACTAGCGGGTATCAATGAGCAGTTCTTC. This sequence encodes CASSQLRLAGINEQFF.

Concerning this clone itself: An end of the junction does not agree with germline; a read error may underlie this. This same CDR3 is encoded by further DNA sequences in the sample. The rearrangement uses TRBV20-1 and TRBJ2-1; tentatively, D is TRBD1 (5 bases). Germline V lookup: CDR1 DFQATT, CDR2 SNEGSKA (reference sequence). The CDR3 consists of 11 residues. CDR3 DNA sequence: TGTAGTGCTAACCCCGGGTGGGGCAAGTTCTTC. The encoded protein is CSANPGWGKFF.

The sample holds a few counts of this clone. The chain carries TRBV18 and TRBJ2-7; TRBD2 aligns across 11 bases. The germline gives CDR1 KGHSH, CDR2 LQKENI. This CDR3 comprises 17 residues. J was trimmed by 0 bases and V by 0 bases; bases with no gene match: 4. CDR3 DNA: TGTGCCAGCTCACCACCGGGACTAGCGGCCCTCTCCTACGAGCAGTACTTC. Protein sequence: CASSPPGLAALSYEQYF.

The chain carries TRBV11-2 and TRBJ2-5; 10 positions agree with TRBD1. The DNA end favors TRBJ2-7, so the J call may be wrong. Germline CDR1 SGHAT, CDR2 FQNNGV. The CDR3 has 14 residues. The CDR3 loop is CASSWDRGAYEQYF. As DNA, the CDR3 is TGTGCCAGCAGCTGGGACAGGGGAGCCTACGAGCAGTACTTC.

Concerning this clone: This specimen includes other DNA sequences encoding the same CDR3. This sequence joins TRBV6-5 and TRBJ1-2; D call uncertain. The germline V and J ends were trimmed by 2 bases and 1 base, with 14 bases remaining between them. This CDR3 has 16 amino acids. Germline lookup yields CDR1 MNHEY and CDR2 SVGAGI. CDR3 protein: CASSYPEGSGNYGYTF. The CDR3 nucleotides read TGTGCCAGCAGTTACCCCGAGGGCTCGGGTAACTATGGCTACACCTTC.

The chain has TRBV9 and TRBJ2-3; no reliable D call. Trimming cost V 0 bases and J 0 bases, with 5 bases left between them. CDR3 size: 14 residues. CDR1 and CDR2 (germline): SGDLS, YYNGEE. Written as DNA, the CDR3 is TGTGCCAGCAGCGTAGCGGGTAGCACAGATACGCAGTATTTT. The encoded protein is CASSVAGSTDTQYF.

This chain uses TRBV29-1 with TRBJ2-1; the D gene is possibly TRBD1 (5 bases). Trimming took off 7 bases at V and 0 bases at J, with 16 bases between the two ends. The CDR3 is 15 amino acids. Germline CDR1 and CDR2: SQVTM and ANQGSEA. The CDR3 coding sequence is TGCAGCGCGATGAAGGGGATTGCCTCCTACAATGAGCAGTTCTTC. Translation gives CSAMKGIASYNEQFF.